Listed here are 13 T cell receptor beta chains from one sample, sequenced in a study of cytomegalovirus exposure and HLA in healthy donors. The primer mix had 60 Vbeta and 13 Jbeta primers. Profiled with immunoSEQ multiplex PCR; TCRdb holds only in-frame clones, not every one. Here the sample spans 95,000 to 100,000 clones, 76% being singletons. Material: PBMCs. Receptor source: a middle-aged man in good health and CMV-seronegative.

A word on this clone: The junction differs from germline at one of its ends, possibly a read error. This chain joins TRBV7-9 and TRBJ2-1, with a tentative D call TRBD1 (6 bases). This CDR3 has 17 amino acids. CDR1 SEHNR and CDR2 FQNEAQ come from the germline V gene (reference sequence). The CDR3 DNA reads TGTTCCAGCAGCCCAACACGAGACAGGAACCTCTACAATGAGCAGTTCTTC. Its protein product is CSSSPTRDRNLYNEQFF.

The V gene is TRBV5-5, the J gene TRBJ2-5; 9 nucleotides align to TRBD1. J gave up 4 bases and V 2 bases, and 18 bases lay outside the gene matches. Germline V gene lookup returns CDR1 SGHKS and CDR2 YYEKEE (reference sequence). The CDR3 spans 19 residues. The CDR3 nucleotides read TGTGCCAGCAGCTTAGGAGCGTTGGGACCTACAGGGGGCTTAGAGACCCAGTACTTC. This codes for CASSLGALGPTGGLETQYF.

V and J are TRBV27 and TRBJ1-2; TRBD1 agrees at 7 bases. CDR1 is MNHEY and CDR2 is SMNVEV in the germline V gene (reference sequence). The length of the CDR3 is 13 residues. The J segment lost 8 bases and the V segment lost 7 bases, leaving 10 bases of the junction unmatched. CDR3 residues: CASTRTGSGGYTF. The CDR3 coding sequence is TGTGCCAGCACCCGGACAGGCTCGGGCGGCTACACCTTC.

The V call is TRBV7-6, the J call TRBJ2-1, with 7 bases that match TRBD2. Germline CDR1 reads SGHVS; CDR2 reads FNYEAQ. CDR3 size: 15 residues. With V trimmed by 4 bases and J by 8 bases, 11 bases remained unmatched. The CDR3 sequence: CASSSEGRGIDEQFF. The CDR3 nucleotides read TGTGCCAGCAGCTCAGAAGGGCGGGGGATCGATGAGCAGTTCTTC.

For the CDR3, the DNA is TGTGCCAGCTCACCACAGGGACAGGGGATGAGCAATCAGCCCCAGCATTTT. It yields the protein CASSPQGQGMSNQPQHF. This rearrangement joins TRBV18 to TRBJ1-5, with 10 nucleotides matching TRBD1. CDR1 is KGHSH, CDR2 LQKENI, per germline. There are 17 residues in the CDR3. After removal of 1 base from V and 1 base from J, the junction contained 4 bases not matched to a gene.

The chain joins TRBV9 to TRBJ2-5; 15 bases line up with TRBD2. The CDR3 is 15 amino acids. The V and J ends lost 4 bases and 3 bases, in that order; junction bases with no gene match: 1. CDR1 and CDR2 (germline): SGDLS, YYNGEE. CDR3 sequence (DNA): TGTGCCAGCAGCTGGACTAGCGGGGGGGAAGAGACCCAGTACTTC. Translating gives CASSWTSGGEETQYF.

The J gene is TRBJ2-7, the V gene TRBV5-4, with a tentative D call TRBD2 (6 bases). V was cut by 4 bases and J by 5 bases, with 13 bases left in between. There are 13 residues in the CDR3. From germline, CDR1 is SGHNT and CDR2 YYREEE (reference sequence). The CDR3, as DNA: TGTGCCAGCAGCCCCACCCGGGGGAACGAGCAGTACTTC. It yields the protein CASSPTRGNEQYF.

This chain joins TRBV7-2 and TRBJ2-5; D perhaps matches TRBD2 (6 bases). The CDR3 totals 12 residues. Trimming cost V 5 bases and J 7 bases, with 11 bases left between them. CDR1 is SGHTA and CDR2 is FQGNSA in the germline V gene. This CDR3 reads CASSTFGGTQYF. Here the CDR3 DNA reads TGTGCCAGCAGCACTTTCGGGGGGACCCAGTACTTC.

The rearrangement joins TRBV18 to TRBJ2-5, with TRBD2 matching 11 bases. TRBJ2-7 matches the DNA end more closely, so the J call is doubtful. The CDR3 length is 16 residues. CDR1 and CDR2 (germline): KGHSH, LQKENI. In DNA, the CDR3 is TGTGCCAGCTCACCGGGAGTAGCGGGAGGGCCCTACGAGCAGTACTTC. This encodes CASSPGVAGGPYEQYF.

The chain carries TRBV4-3 and TRBJ1-4; TRBD1 matches at 8 bases. CDR1 LGHNA and CDR2 YSLEER come from the germline V gene. The junction had 5 bases not matched to a gene; V was cut back by 1 base and J by 4 bases. There are 16 residues in the CDR3. CDR3 sequence: CASSQVWTGLNEKLFF. CDR3 in DNA: TGCGCCAGCAGCCAAGTATGGACAGGGCTTAATGAAAAACTGTTTTTT.

This chain joins TRBV5-5 and TRBJ1-5; D gene ambiguous. The germline V and J ends were trimmed by 4 bases and 0 bases, with 8 bases remaining between them. The CDR3 totals 14 residues. Germline lookup yields CDR1 SGHKS and CDR2 YYEKEE (reference sequence). The CDR3, as DNA: TGTGCCAGCAGCATGGGCTATAGCAATCAGCCCCAGCATTTT. Protein product: CASSMGYSNQPQHF. Filled out from reference TRBV5-5 and TRBJ1-5, the complete variable domain reads DAGVTQSPTHLIKTRGQQVTLRCSPISGHKSVSWYQQVLGQGPQFIFQYYEKEERGRGNFPDRFSARQFPNYSSELNVNALLLGDSALYLCASSMGYSNQPQHFGDGTRLSIL.

The chain links TRBV7-9 to TRBJ2-1, with D perhaps matching TRBD2 (5 bases). The germline CDR1 and CDR2 sequences are SEHNR and FQNEAQ (reference sequence). V was clipped by 1 base and J by 8 bases, with 12 bases between them. CDR3 length: 14 residues. CDR3 sequence: CASSLVGIGDEQFF. CDR3 sequence (DNA): TGTGCCAGCAGCTTAGTCGGGATTGGGGATGAGCAGTTCTTC.

V usage is TRBV7-2 and J usage is TRBJ1-6; 10 nucleotides match TRBD1. The CDR3 totals 16 residues. The germline V gene has CDR1 SGHTA and CDR2 FQGNSA. Unmatched junction bases numbered 6, after V lost 3 bases and J lost 7 bases. The CDR3 reads CASSLAGTGANSPLHF. The CDR3 DNA reads TGTGCCAGCAGCTTGGCCGGGACAGGGGCGAATTCACCCCTCCACTTT.